A selection of T cell receptor beta chains follows, all from one sample in a study of T-cell memory formation after mild COVID-19. Via MiXCR, TCRdb re-called the 5' RACE reads, giving one row per CDR3 protein. The data show a few hundred thousand distinct CDR3 sequences, with roughly 16% seen just once and more than 20% held by the top ten. Sequenced material: PBMCs or a T cell subset sorted from them (not recorded which). These receptors all stem from a man between 18 and 35 years old who had mild COVID-19 (a few samples of this study predate the infection). Cell type and time point are not known. Both conserved end residues are part of each CDR3. Fields, in order: V gene, D gene, CDR3 length, J gene, clone size, CDR3 DNA, CDR3 protein. The D gene is left open where the match is weak. The listing skips clone size in some rows; elsewhere it reads once, few, many or a size class.

V: TRBV5-5; D: -; length: 13; J: TRBJ1-1; size: few; DNA: TGTGCCAGCAGCTTTTCTGCGAACACTGAAGCTTTCTTT; CDR3: CASSFSANTEAFF
V: TRBV5-1; D: -; length: 15; J: TRBJ2-7; size: few; DNA: TGCGCCAGCAGCAGCAGGGGTGGGGACTCCTACGAGCAGTACTTC; CDR3: CASSSRGGDSYEQYF
V: TRBV24-1; D: -; length: 12; J: TRBJ2-7; size: few; DNA: TGTGCCACCAGTGATAACGGCAGCGAGCAGTACTTC; CDR3: CATSDNGSEQYF
V: TRBV4-1; D: TRBD1; length: 14; J: TRBJ2-5; size: -; DNA: TGCGCCAGCAGCCCCGGACAGGGGGGCTGGACCCAGTACTTC; CDR3: CASSPGQGGWTQYF
V: TRBV7-2; D: TRBD1; length: 13; J: TRBJ1-2; size: few; DNA: TGTGCCAGCAGGCGACAGGGTAGCTATGGCTACACCTTC; CDR3: CASRRQGSYGYTF
V: TRBV12-3/TRBV12-4; D: -; length: 14; J: TRBJ1-1; size: -; DNA: TGTGCCAGCAGCACACGCGGGCCCGAACCTGAAGCTTTCTTT; CDR3: CASSTRGPEPEAFF
V: TRBV12-3/TRBV12-4; D: TRBD2; length: 17; J: TRBJ2-1; size: few; DNA: TGTGCCAGCAGTTTAGCGCTCAATAGCGGGGTCTACAATGAGCAGTTCTTC; CDR3: CASSLALNSGVYNEQFF
V: TRBV5-5; D: -; length: 14; J: TRBJ2-5; size: many; DNA: TGTGCCAGCAGCTTCGGCTCCCGGTCCGAGACCCAGTACTTC; CDR3: CASSFGSRSETQYF
V: TRBV9; D: -; length: 15; J: TRBJ1-5; size: few; DNA: TGTGCCAGCTCCACCGACGGTGGTGGCAATCAGCCCCAGCATTTT; CDR3: CASSTDGGGNQPQHF
V: TRBV12-3/TRBV12-4; D: -; length: 15; J: TRBJ2-1; size: few; DNA: TGTGCCAGCATGCTACACCCGCCGACTTACAATGAGCAGTTCTTC; CDR3: CASMLHPPTYNEQFF
V: TRBV20-1; D: -; length: 14; J: TRBJ1-1; size: few; DNA: TGCAGTGCCCCTCTGTCGGGCAGAAGAACTGAAGCTTTCTTT; CDR3: CSAPLSGRRTEAFF
V: TRBV4-2; D: -; length: 12; J: TRBJ2-1; size: -; DNA: TGTGCCAGCAGCCAAGGGGCCAATGAGCAGTTCTTC; CDR3: CASSQGANEQFF
V: TRBV6-2/TRBV6-3; D: -; length: 14; J: TRBJ2-7; size: -; DNA: TGTGCCAGCAGTTGGGGCAGGGCGGCCTACGAGCAGTACTTC; CDR3: CASSWGRAAYEQYF
V: TRBV12-3/TRBV12-4; D: -; length: 15; J: TRBJ2-3; size: -; DNA: TGTGCCAGCAGTCATCTAGGGGACCTCACAGATACGCAGTATTTT; CDR3: CASSHLGDLTDTQYF
V: TRBV10-3; D: TRBD1; length: 14; J: TRBJ2-3; size: -; DNA: TGTGCCATCTCGAACAGGGGCGGAACAGATACGCAGTATTTT; CDR3: CAISNRGGTDTQYF
V: TRBV7-2; D: TRBD1; length: 13; J: TRBJ1-1; size: few; DNA: TGTGCCAGCAGAAACAGGGGTCGCACTGAAGCTTTCTTT; CDR3: CASRNRGRTEAFF
V: TRBV6-2/TRBV6-3; D: -; length: 13; J: TRBJ1-5; size: few; DNA: TGTGCCAGCAGCCCATCGGGGGAGGGGCCCCAGCATTTT; CDR3: CASSPSGEGPQHF
V: TRBV7-2; D: TRBD1; length: 16; J: TRBJ2-7; size: -; DNA: TGTGCCAGCAGCACATTATCCTTGACAGGGTATCACGAGCAGTACTTC; CDR3: CASSTLSLTGYHEQYF
V: TRBV5-5; D: TRBD2; length: 15; J: TRBJ2-3; size: few; DNA: TGTGCCAGCAGCCCCCGGGACTATATAACAGATACGCAGTATTTT; CDR3: CASSPRDYITDTQYF
V: TRBV7-9; D: -; length: 15; J: TRBJ1-5; size: -; DNA: TGTGCCAGCAGCTCCTACGGTAATCAAAATCAGCCCCAGCATTTT; CDR3: CASSSYGNQNQPQHF
V: TRBV6-5; D: -; length: 13; J: TRBJ1-1; size: -; DNA: TGTGCCAGCATTAGGGATCTTGGCACTGAAGCTTTCTTT; CDR3: CASIRDLGTEAFF
V: TRBV7-2; D: -; length: 12; J: TRBJ1-1; size: few; DNA: TGTGCCAGCAGGGATTTCGGCACTGAAGCTTTCTTT; CDR3: CASRDFGTEAFF
V: TRBV14; D: -; length: 14; J: TRBJ2-1; size: many; DNA: TGTGCCAGCACCCGGGGGATTTCGTACAATGAGCAGTTCTTC; CDR3: CASTRGISYNEQFF
V: TRBV5-1; D: -; length: 15; J: TRBJ2-3; size: few; DNA: TGCGCCAGCAGCTTGGCTCCTGGGGGCACAGATACGCAGTATTTT; CDR3: CASSLAPGGTDTQYF
V: TRBV24-1; D: -; length: 13; J: TRBJ1-5; size: -; DNA: TGTGCCACCAGTGATCAGTACAATCAGCCCCAGCATTTT; CDR3: CATSDQYNQPQHF
V: TRBV11-1; D: TRBD1; length: 15; J: TRBJ2-5; size: once; DNA: TGTGCCAGCAGCCCGAGGGGACAGACCCAAGAGACCCAGTACTTC; CDR3: CASSPRGQTQETQYF
V: TRBV19; D: TRBD1; length: 16; J: TRBJ2-1; size: few; DNA: TGTGCCAGTAGTATCGGGACAGGGATTTTCTACAATGAGCAGTTCTTC; CDR3: CASSIGTGIFYNEQFF
V: TRBV5-1; D: TRBD2; length: 14; J: TRBJ2-5; size: few; DNA: TGCGCCAGCAGCTTTGGGCGGGGGCAAGAGACCCAGTACTTC; CDR3: CASSFGRGQETQYF
V: TRBV6-6; D: -; length: 14; J: TRBJ2-1; size: few; DNA: TGTGCCAGCAGTTTGCAGGGCCTCTACAATGAGCAGTTCTTC; CDR3: CASSLQGLYNEQFF